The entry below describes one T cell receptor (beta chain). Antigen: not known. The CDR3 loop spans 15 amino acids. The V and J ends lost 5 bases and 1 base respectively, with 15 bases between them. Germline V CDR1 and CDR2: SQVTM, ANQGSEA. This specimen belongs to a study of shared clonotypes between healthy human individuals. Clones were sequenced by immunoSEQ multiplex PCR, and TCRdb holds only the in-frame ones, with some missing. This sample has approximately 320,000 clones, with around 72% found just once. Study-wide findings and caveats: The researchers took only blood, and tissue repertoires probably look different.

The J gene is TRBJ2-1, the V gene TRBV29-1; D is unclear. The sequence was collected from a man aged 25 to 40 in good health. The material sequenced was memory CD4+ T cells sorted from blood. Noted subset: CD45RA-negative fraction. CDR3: CSVQGRSGSYNEQFF. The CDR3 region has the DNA TGCAGCGTTCAAGGGCGTAGTGGATCCTACAATGAGCAGTTCTTC.